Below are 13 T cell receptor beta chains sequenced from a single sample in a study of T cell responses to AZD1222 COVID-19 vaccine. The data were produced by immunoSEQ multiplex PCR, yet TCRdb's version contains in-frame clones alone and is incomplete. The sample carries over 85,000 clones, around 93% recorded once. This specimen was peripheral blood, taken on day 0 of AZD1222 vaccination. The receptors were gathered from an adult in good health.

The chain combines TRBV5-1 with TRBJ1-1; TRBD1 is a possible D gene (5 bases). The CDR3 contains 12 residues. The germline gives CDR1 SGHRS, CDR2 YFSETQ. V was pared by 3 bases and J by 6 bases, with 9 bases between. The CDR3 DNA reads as TGCGCCAGCAGCTCCCCGGGGCCTGAAGCTTTCTTT. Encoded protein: CASSSPGPEAFF.

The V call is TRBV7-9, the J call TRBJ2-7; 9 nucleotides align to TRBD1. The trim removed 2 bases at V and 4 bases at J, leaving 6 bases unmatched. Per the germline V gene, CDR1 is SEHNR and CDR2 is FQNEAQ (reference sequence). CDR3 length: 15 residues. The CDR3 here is CASSLRTGGKYEQYF. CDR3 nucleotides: TGTGCCAGCAGCTTACGCACAGGGGGCAAATACGAGCAGTACTTC.

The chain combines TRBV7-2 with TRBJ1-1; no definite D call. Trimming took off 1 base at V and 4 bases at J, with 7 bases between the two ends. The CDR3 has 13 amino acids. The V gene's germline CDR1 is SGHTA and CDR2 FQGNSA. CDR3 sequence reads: CASSLGQSTEAFF. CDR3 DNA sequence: TGTGCCAGCAGCTTAGGGCAGAGCACTGAAGCTTTCTTT.

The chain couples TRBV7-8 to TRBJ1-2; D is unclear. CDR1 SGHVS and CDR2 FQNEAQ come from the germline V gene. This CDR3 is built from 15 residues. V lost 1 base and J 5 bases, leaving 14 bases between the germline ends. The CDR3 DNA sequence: TGTGCCAGCAGCTTAGTTGGCGGCACCGATTATGGCTACACCTTC. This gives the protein CASSLVGGTDYGYTF.

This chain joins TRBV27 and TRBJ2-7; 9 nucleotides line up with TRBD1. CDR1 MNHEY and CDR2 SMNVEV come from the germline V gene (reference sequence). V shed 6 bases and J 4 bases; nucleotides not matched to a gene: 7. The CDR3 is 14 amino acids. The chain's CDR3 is CASRKPGQGYEQYF. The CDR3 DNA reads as TGTGCCAGCAGAAAACCGGGACAGGGATACGAGCAGTACTTC.

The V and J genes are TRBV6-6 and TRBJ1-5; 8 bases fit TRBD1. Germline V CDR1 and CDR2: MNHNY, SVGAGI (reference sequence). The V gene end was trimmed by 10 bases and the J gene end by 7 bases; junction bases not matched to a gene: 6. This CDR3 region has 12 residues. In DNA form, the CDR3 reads TGTGCCACCAAGACAGGGGACCAGCCCCAGCATTTT. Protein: CATKTGDQPQHF.

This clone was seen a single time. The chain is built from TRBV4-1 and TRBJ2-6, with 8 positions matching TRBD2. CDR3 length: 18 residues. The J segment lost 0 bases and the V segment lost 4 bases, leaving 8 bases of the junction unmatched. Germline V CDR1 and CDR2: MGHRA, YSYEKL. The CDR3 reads CASSRGTRLLSGANVLTF. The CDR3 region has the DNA TGCGCCAGCAGCCGCGGGACTAGACTACTCTCTGGGGCCAACGTCCTGACTTTC.

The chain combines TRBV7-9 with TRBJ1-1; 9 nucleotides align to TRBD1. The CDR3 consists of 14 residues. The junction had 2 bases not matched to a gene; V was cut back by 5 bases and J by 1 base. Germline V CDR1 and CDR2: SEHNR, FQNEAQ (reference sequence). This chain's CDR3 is CASSLTGGNTEAFF. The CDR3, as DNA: TGTGCCAGCAGCCTGACAGGGGGGAACACTGAAGCTTTCTTT.

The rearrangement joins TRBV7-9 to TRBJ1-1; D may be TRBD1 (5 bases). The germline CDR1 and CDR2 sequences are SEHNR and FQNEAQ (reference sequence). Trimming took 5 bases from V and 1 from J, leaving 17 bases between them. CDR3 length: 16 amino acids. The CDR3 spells CASSLSEAGRNTEAFF. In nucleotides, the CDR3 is TGTGCCAGCAGCCTAAGCGAGGCAGGGAGGAACACTGAAGCTTTCTTT.

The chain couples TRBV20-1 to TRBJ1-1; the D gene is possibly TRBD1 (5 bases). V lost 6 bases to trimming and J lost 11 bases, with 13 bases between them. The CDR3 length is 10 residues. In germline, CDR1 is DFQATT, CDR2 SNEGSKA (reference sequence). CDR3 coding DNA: TGCAGTGCCTGGACCGGGACCGCTTTCTTT. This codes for CSAWTGTAFF.

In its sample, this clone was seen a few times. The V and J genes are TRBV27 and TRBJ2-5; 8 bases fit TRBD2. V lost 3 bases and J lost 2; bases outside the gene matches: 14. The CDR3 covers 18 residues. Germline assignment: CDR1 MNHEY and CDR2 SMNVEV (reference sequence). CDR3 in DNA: TGTGCCAGCAGTTTTAAAAGCGGGGGACGCGCCATGCAAGAGACCCAGTACTTC. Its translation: CASSFKSGGRAMQETQYF.

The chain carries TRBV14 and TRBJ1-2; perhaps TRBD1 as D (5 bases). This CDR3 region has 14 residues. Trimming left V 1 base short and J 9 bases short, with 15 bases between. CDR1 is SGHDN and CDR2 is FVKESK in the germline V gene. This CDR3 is CASSQGSRAGRYTF. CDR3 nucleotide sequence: TGTGCCAGCAGCCAAGGTTCCCGGGCGGGACGCTACACCTTC.

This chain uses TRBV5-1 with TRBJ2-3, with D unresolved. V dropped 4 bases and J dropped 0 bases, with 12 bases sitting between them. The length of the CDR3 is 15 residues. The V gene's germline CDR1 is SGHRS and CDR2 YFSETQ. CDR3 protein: CASSPGDTSTDTQYF. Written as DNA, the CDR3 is TGCGCCAGCAGCCCCGGCGATACTAGCACAGATACGCAGTATTTT.